Below, one TCR beta chain is given with its context. The sample comes from a study of blood T cell repertoires in COVID-19. In the study overall: Collection of acute and convalescent COVID-19 samples took place in the United States, Italy and Spain.

The CDR3 is 11 residues long. Germline-derived CDR1 and CDR2 are WNHNN and SYGVQD (reference sequence). The V end was cut by 3 bases, the J end by 13 bases, with 12 bases between. The repertoire was sequenced with immunoSEQ multiplex PCR; TCRdb's copy has only in-frame clones and lacks some. This sample has just under 150,000 clones, with roughly 89% found just once. V is TRBV10-1 and J is TRBJ1-2; possible D gene TRBD1, 6 bases. The sequencing sample was made of peripheral blood. This receptor was taken from a woman aged 45 to 65 with acute or convalescent COVID-19. CDR3 sequence (DNA): TGCGCCAGCAGTGATGGAGAGGGGGTCACCTTC. Residues: CASSDGEGVTF.